Below, 13 T cell receptor beta chains from the same sample are listed, as sequenced in a study of T cell clones after liver transplantation. Generated by immunoSEQ multiplex PCR, the TCRdb table keeps only in-frame clones and is missing some. The sample yields around 9,300 clones, about two thirds seen once. The sequenced sample was CD8+ T cells from blood, obtained at the roughly 16-month timepoint. These receptors originate from a human patient who received a liver transplant. The graft donor may have given rise to some T cells.

The V gene is TRBV4-1, the J gene TRBJ1-4; D is uncertain. Germline values: CDR1 MGHRA, CDR2 YSYEKL. Trimming stripped 4 bases from V and 5 bases from J, with 17 bases between. There are 16 residues in the CDR3. The CDR3 spells CASSPVDVGENEKLFF. For the CDR3, the DNA is TGCGCCAGCAGCCCTGTCGATGTCGGGGAAAATGAAAAACTGTTTTTT.

This chain joins TRBV19 and TRBJ1-2; D is unresolved. This CDR3 contains 13 residues. Germline-derived CDR1 and CDR2 are LNHDA and SQIVND (reference sequence). V lost 3 bases and J lost 4, with 9 bases in between. DNA for the CDR3: TGTGCCAGTAGTATGAGAGGGTCCTATGGCTACACCTTC. It translates to CASSMRGSYGYTF.

The chain joins TRBV7-8 to TRBJ2-3; tentative D call: TRBD1 (6 bases). Germline V gene lookup returns CDR1 SGHVS and CDR2 FQNEAQ. This CDR3 has 14 amino acids. Trimming shortened V by 2 bases and J by 6 bases, and 12 bases separated the two germline ends. CDR3 in amino acids: CASSLIRGPDTQYF. The CDR3 bases are TGTGCCAGCAGCTTAATCAGGGGTCCGGATACGCAGTATTTT.

This clone came up a few times. This chain uses TRBV29-1 with TRBJ1-2, with 9 bases that match TRBD1. The V and J ends lost 0 bases and 5 bases, in that order; junction bases with no gene match: 4. The CDR3 contains 14 residues. Germline CDR1 reads SQVTM; CDR2 reads ANQGSEA. The CDR3 region has the DNA TGCAGCGTTGAAGAGAGAGGACAGGGGTATGGCTACACCTTC. Translated, it gives CSVEERGQGYGYTF.

The V and J genes are TRBV30 and TRBJ2-7; 8 positions match TRBD2. Trimming removed 1 base from V and 0 bases from J; junction bases left unmatched: 8. The CDR3 sequence is 16 residues long. From germline, CDR1 is GTSNPN and CDR2 SVGIG (reference sequence). This chain's CDR3 is CAWSGGGRSPSYEQYV. CDR3 sequence (DNA): TGTGCCTGGAGTGGAGGCGGGAGGTCTCCCTCCTACGAGCAGTACGTC.

In its sample, this clone is medium-sized. The chain has TRBV6-4 and TRBJ1-2, with a possible D match to TRBD1 (5 bases). This CDR3 has 15 amino acids. From germline, CDR1 is MRHNA and CDR2 SNTAGT. Between the trimmed V and J ends, which lost 6 bases and 2 bases, there was a span of 16 bases. CDR3 protein: CASSQGRGRNYGYTF. CDR3 sequence (DNA): TGTGCCAGCAGCCAGGGTCGGGGGAGGAACTATGGCTACACCTTC.

This clone occurred a few times. This sequence joins TRBV25-1 and TRBJ1-2; D not certain. The ends were cut back, 4 bases at V and 4 bases at J, with 7 bases in the middle. The germline gives CDR1 MGHDK, CDR2 SYGVNS. CDR3 length: 12 residues. The CDR3 coding sequence is TGTGCCAGCAGTGTTGGCCTCTATGGCTACACCTTC. This codes for CASSVGLYGYTF.

V and J are TRBV7-6 and TRBJ2-3; tentative D call: TRBD1 (7 bases). Germline CDR1 is SGHVS and CDR2 is FNYEAQ. The CDR3 length is 16 residues. V was shortened by 5 bases and J by 2 bases, with 17 bases between the two germline ends. The CDR3 nucleotides read TGTGCCAGCAGCGTCTGGAGGGGGCAGAACACAGATACGCAGTATTTT. It translates to CASSVWRGQNTDTQYF.

J is TRBJ1-1 and V is TRBV7-9; 7 bases align to TRBD1. CDR1 is SEHNR, CDR2 FQNEAQ, per germline (reference sequence). The CDR3 has 15 amino acids. With V trimmed by 5 bases and J by 0 bases, 6 bases remained unmatched. The CDR3 DNA follows: TGTGCCAGCAGCAATTGGGGACAGATGAACACTGAAGCTTTCTTT. Translated: CASSNWGQMNTEAFF.

In its sample, this clone ranks as medium-sized. The chain carries TRBV7-9 and TRBJ2-5; 9 nucleotides align to TRBD1. The V and J ends lost 1 base and 3 bases, in that order; junction bases with no gene match: 6. This CDR3 region has 16 residues. Germline CDR1 SEHNR, CDR2 FQNEAQ (reference sequence). As DNA, the CDR3 is TGTGCCAGCAGCTTAGGGGACAGGGCGGGGAAAGAGACCCAGTACTTC. Translated, it gives CASSLGDRAGKETQYF.

By share of the sample, this clone is medium-sized (0.01 to 0.1%). The rearrangement joins TRBV9 to TRBJ2-5, with 7 bases fitting TRBD2. The CDR3 is 16 residues long. Germline V gene data show CDR1 as SGDLS and CDR2 as YYNGEE. V was clipped by 4 bases and J by 6 bases; unmatched bases: 15. The CDR3 loop is CASSTGGGGVVKTQYF. The CDR3 nucleotides read TGTGCCAGCAGCACGGGGGGAGGAGGGGTTGTAAAGACCCAGTACTTC.

The V and J genes are TRBV5-6 and TRBJ2-7, with 7 bases matching TRBD2. V was clipped by 5 bases and J by 2 bases; unmatched bases: 4. Germline CDR1 and CDR2: SGHDT and YYEEEE. The length of the CDR3 is 13 residues. The CDR3 loop is CASSFGGAYEQYV. CDR3 nucleotide sequence: TGTGCCAGCAGTTTTGGGGGGGCCTACGAGCAGTACGTC.

The chain combines TRBV2 with TRBJ1-5; unclear D gene. The CDR3 loop spans 15 amino acids. Trimming removed 4 bases at V and 0 bases at J, with 10 bases between. Germline V gene sequence: CDR1 SNHLY, CDR2 FYNNEI. The CDR3 region has the DNA TGTGCCAGCAGTGTGAACGGTTATAGCAATCAGCCCCAGCATTTT. Its protein product is CASSVNGYSNQPQHF.